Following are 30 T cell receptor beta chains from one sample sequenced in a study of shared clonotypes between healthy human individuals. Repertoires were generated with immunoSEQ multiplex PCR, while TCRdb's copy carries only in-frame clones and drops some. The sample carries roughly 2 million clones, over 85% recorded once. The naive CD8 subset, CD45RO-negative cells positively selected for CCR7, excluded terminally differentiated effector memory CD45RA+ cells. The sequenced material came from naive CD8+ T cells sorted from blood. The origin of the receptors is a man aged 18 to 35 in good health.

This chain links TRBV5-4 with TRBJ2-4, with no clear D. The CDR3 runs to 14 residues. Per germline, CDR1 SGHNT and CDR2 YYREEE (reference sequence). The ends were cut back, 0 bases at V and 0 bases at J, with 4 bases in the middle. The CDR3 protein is CASSLEVAKNIQYF. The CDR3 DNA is TGTGCCAGCAGCTTGGAAGTAGCCAAAAACATTCAGTACTTC.

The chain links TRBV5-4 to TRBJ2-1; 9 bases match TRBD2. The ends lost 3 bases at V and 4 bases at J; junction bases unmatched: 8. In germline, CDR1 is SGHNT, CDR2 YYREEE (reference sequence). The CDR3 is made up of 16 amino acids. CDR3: CASSYRLAGIYNEQFF. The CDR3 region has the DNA TGTGCCAGCAGCTACCGTCTAGCGGGGATATACAATGAGCAGTTCTTC.

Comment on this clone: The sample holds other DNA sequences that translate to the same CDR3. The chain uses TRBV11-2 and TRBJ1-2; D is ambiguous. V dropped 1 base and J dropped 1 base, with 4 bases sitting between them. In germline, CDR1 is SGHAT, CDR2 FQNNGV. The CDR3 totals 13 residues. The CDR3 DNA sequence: TGTGCCAGCAGCTTAGCTGGTAACTATGGCTACACCTTC. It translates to CASSLAGNYGYTF.

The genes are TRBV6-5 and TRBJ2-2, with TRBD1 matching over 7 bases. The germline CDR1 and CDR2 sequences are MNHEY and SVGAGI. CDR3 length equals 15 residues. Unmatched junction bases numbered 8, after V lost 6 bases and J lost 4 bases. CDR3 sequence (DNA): TGTGCCAGCAGCTCGGACAGGAGCGGCACCGGGGAGCTGTTTTTT. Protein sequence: CASSSDRSGTGELFF.

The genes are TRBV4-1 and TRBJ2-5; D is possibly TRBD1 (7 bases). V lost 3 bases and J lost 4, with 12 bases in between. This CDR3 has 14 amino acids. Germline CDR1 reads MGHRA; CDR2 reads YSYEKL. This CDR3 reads CASSHTGEAETQYF. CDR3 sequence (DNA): TGCGCCAGCAGCCACACAGGGGAGGCAGAGACCCAGTACTTC.

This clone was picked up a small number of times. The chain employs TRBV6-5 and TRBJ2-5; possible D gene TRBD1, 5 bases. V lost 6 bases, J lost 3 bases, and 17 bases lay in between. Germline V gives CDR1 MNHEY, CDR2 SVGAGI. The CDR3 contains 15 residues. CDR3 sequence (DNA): TGTGCCAGCAGACATGGGGCAGTAGGGAAAGAGACCCAGTACTTC. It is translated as CASRHGAVGKETQYF.

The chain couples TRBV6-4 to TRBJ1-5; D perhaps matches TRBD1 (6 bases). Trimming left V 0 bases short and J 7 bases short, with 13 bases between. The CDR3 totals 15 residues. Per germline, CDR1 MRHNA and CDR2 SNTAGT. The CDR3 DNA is TGTGCCAGCAGTGACTCGAATGGGGGCGAGCAGCCCCAGCATTTT. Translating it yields CASSDSNGGEQPQHF.

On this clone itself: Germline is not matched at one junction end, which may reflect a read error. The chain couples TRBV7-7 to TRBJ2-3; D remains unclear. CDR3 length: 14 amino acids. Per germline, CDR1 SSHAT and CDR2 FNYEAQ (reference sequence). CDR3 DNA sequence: TGTGCTAGCAGCTTATTGCATATCACAGATACGCAGTATTTT. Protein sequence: CASSLLHITDTQYF.

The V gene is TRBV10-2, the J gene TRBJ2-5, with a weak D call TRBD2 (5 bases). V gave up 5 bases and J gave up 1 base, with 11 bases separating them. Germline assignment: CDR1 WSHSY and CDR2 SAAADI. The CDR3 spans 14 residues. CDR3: CASSLASLQETQYF. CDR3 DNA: TGCGCCAGCAGTCTGGCTAGCCTCCAAGAGACCCAGTACTTC.

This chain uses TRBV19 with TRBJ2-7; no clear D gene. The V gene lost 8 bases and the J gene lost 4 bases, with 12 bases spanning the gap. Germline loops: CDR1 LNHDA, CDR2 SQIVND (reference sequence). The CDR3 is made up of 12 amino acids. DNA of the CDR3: TGTGCCAGTCTTGGCCCACAATACGAGCAGTACTTC. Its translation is CASLGPQYEQYF. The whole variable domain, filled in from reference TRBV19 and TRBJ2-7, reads DGGITQSPKYLFRKEGQNVTLSCEQNLNHDAMYWYRQDPGQGLRLIYYSQIVNDFQKGDIAEGYSVSREKKESFPLTVTSAQKNPTAFYLCASLGPQYEQYFGPGTRLTVT.

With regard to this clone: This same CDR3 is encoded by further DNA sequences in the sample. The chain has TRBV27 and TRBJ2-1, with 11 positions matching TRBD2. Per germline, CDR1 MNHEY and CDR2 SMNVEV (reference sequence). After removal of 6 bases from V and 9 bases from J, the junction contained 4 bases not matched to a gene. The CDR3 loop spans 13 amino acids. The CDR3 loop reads CASSPGLAVEQFF. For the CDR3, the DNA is TGTGCCAGCAGCCCGGGACTAGCGGTTGAGCAGTTCTTC.

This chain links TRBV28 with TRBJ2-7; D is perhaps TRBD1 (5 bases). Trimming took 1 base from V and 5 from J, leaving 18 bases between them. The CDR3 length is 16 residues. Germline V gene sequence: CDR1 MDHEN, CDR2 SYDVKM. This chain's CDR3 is CASSLLLNGVGDEQYF. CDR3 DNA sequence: TGTGCCAGCAGTTTATTATTAAATGGGGTAGGGGACGAGCAGTACTTC. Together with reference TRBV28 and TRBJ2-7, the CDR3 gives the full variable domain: DVKVTQSSRYLVKRTGEKVFLECVQDMDHENMFWYRQDPGLGLRLIYFSYDVKMKEKGDIPEGYSVSREKKERFSLILESASTNQTSMYLCASSLLLNGVGDEQYFGPGTRLTVT.

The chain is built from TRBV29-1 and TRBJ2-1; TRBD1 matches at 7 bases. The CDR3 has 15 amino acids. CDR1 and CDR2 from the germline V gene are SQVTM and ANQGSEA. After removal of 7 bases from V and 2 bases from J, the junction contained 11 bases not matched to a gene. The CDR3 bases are TGCAGCGCTATGACCGACAGGGTACCCTACAATGAGCAGTTCTTC. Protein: CSAMTDRVPYNEQFF.

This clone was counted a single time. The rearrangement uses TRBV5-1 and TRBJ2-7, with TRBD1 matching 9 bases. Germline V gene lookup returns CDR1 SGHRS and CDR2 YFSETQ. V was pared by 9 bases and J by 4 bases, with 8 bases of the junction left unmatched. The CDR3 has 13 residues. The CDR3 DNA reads TGCGCCACCGCACCGGGACAGGGATACGAGCAGTACTTC. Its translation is CATAPGQGYEQYF.

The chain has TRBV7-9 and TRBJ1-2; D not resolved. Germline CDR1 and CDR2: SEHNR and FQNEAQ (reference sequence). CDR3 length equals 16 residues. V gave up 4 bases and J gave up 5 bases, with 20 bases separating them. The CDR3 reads CASSSSVGEPAYGYTF. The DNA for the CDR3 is TGTGCCAGCAGCTCCTCCGTTGGGGAGCCCGCGTATGGCTACACCTTC.

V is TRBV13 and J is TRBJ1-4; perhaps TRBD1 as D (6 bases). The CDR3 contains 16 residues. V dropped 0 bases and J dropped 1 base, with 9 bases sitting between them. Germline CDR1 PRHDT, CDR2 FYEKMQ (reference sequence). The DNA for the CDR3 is TGTGCCAGCAGCTTAGGGCAGGGGATAACTAATGAAAAACTGTTTTTT. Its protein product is CASSLGQGITNEKLFF.

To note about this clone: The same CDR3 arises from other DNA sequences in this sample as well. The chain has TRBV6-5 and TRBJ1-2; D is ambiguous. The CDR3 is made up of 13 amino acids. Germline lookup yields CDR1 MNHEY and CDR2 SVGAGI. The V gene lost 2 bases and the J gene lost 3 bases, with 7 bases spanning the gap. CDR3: CASSYGLDYGYTF. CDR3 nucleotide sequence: TGTGCCAGCAGTTACGGGCTGGACTATGGCTACACCTTC.

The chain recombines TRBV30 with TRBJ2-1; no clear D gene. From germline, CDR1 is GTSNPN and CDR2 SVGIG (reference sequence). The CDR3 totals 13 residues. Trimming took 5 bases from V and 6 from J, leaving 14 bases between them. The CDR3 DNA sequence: TGTGCCTGGGAACAGAGCCAAGCCAATGAGCAGTTCTTC. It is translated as CAWEQSQANEQFF.

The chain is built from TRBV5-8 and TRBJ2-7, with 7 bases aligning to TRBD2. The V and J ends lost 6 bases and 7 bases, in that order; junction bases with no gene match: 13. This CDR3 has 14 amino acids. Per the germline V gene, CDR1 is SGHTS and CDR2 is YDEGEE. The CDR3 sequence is CASNQAGPRWEQYF. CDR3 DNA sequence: TGTGCCAGCAATCAAGCGGGACCTAGGTGGGAGCAGTACTTC.

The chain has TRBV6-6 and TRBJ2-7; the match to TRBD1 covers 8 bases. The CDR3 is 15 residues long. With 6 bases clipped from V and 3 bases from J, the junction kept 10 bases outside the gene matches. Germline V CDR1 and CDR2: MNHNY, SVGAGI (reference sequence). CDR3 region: CASRDLGRGHYEQYF. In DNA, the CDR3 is TGTGCCAGCAGAGATCTAGGCAGGGGGCACTACGAGCAGTACTTC.

As DNA, the CDR3 is TGTGCCAGCAGCGCCGTGGGACAGGCCCTCCGGACCTATGGCTACACCTTC. This translates into CASSAVGQALRTYGYTF. V is TRBV9 and J is TRBJ1-2; TRBD1 matches 8 bases. The V gene end was trimmed by 3 bases and the J gene end by 4 bases; junction bases not matched to a gene: 14. Germline values: CDR1 SGDLS, CDR2 YYNGEE. The length of the CDR3 is 17 residues.

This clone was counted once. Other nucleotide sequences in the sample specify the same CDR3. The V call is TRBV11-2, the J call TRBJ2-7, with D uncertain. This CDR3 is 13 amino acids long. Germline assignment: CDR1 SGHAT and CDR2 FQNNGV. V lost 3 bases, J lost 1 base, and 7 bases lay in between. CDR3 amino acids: CASSLAGSYEQYF. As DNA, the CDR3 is TGTGCCAGCAGCTTGGCAGGATCCTACGAGCAGTACTTC.

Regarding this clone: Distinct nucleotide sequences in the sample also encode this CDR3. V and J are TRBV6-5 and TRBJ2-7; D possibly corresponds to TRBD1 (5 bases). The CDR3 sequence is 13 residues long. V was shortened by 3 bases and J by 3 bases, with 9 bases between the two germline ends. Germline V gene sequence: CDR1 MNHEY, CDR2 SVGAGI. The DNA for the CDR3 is TGTGCCAGCAGTTATTCAGGGATCTACGAGCAGTACTTC. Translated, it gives CASSYSGIYEQYF.

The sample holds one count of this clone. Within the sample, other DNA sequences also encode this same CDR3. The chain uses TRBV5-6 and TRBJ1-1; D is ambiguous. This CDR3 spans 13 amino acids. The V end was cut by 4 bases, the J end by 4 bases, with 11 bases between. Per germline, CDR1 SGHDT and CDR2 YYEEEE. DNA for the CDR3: TGTGCCAGCAGCCCCGGTGGGAGCACTGAAGCTTTCTTT. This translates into CASSPGGSTEAFF.

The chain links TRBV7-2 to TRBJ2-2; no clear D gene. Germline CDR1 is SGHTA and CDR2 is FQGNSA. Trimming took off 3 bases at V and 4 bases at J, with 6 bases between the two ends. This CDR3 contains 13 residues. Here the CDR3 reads CASSFEFTGELFF. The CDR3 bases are TGTGCCAGCAGCTTTGAATTCACCGGGGAGCTGTTTTTT.

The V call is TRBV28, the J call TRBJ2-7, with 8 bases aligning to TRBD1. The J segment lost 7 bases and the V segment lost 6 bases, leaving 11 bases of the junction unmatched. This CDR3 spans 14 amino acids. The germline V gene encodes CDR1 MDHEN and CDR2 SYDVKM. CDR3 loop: CASSIGTGSLEQYF. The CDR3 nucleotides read TGTGCCAGCAGCATCGGGACAGGCTCCTTGGAGCAGTACTTC.

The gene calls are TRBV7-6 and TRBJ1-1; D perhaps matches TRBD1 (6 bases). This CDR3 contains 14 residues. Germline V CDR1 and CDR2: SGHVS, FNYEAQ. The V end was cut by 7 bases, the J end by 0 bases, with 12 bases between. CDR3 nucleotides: TGTGCCAGCACCCTAGGGGGATTGAACACTGAAGCTTTCTTT. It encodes CASTLGGLNTEAFF. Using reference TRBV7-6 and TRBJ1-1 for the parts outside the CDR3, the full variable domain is GAGVSQSPRYKVTKRGQDVALRCDPISGHVSLYWYRQALGQGPEFLTYFNYEAQQDKSGLPNDRFSAERPEGSISTLTIQRTEQRDSAMYRCASTLGGLNTEAFFGQGTRLTVV.

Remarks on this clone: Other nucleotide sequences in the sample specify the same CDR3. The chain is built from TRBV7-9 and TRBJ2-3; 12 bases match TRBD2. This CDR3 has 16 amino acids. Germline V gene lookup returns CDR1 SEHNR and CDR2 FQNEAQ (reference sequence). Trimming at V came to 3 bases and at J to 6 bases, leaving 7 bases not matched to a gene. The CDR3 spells CASSFSLAGGPDTQYF. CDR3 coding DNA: TGTGCCAGCAGCTTCTCCCTAGCGGGAGGGCCCGATACGCAGTATTTT.

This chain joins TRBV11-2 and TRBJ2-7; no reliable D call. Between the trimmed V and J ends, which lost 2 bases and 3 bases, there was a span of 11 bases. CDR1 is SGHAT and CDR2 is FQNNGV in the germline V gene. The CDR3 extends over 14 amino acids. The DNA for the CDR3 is TGTGCCAGCAGCTTATCCCGGTCGTACTACGAGCAGTACTTC. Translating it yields CASSLSRSYYEQYF.

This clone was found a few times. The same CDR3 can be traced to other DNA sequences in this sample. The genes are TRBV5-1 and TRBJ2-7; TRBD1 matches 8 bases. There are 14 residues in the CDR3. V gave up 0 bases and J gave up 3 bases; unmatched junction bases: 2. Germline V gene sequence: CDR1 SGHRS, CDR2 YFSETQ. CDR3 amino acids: CASSLAGQGYEQYF. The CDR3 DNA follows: TGCGCCAGCAGCTTGGCCGGACAGGGCTACGAGCAGTACTTC. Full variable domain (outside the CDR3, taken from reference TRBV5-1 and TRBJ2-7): KAGVTQTPRYLIKTRGQQVTLSCSPISGHRSVSWYQQTPGQGLQFLFEYFSETQRNKGNFPGRFSGRQFSNSRSEMNVSTLELGDSALYLCASSLAGQGYEQYFGPGTRLTVT.